The present T cell receptor beta chain was sequenced within a study of blood T cells in healthy people across ages. Whole-study context: There was about one barcoded beta molecule captured by template switching per two T cells.

In this sample, this clonotype turned up many times. Its antigen remains unknown. PCR was performed a second time for about 6 to 11 cycles using a sample-barcoded 5' primer and a J-beta primer mix. One entry per CDR3 protein results from TCRdb running MiXCR on the 5' RACE reads. Of some 800,000 distinct CDR3 sequences detected, around 43% appear once; the ten largest clones hold about a fifth. Whole-study results and caveats: No one knew whether donors had CMV, which possibly confounded expanded clonotype changes.

Isolation per sample recovered at least 6.5 million PBMCs. The sequence was collected from a man between 60 and 75 years old in good health. The sample comprised blood.

The CDR3 DNA reads as TGCGCCAGCAGCCAAGAAGGGACAGGGAGTTATCAGCCCCAGCATTTT. Amino acid sequence: CASSQEGTGSYQPQHF. The chain employs TRBV4-1 and TRBJ1-5; 9 bases match TRBD1. Trimming took 0 bases from V and 5 from J; bases not matched to a gene: 5. Per germline, CDR1 MGHRA and CDR2 YSYEKL. The CDR3 has 16 residues.